Listed below are T cell receptor beta chains from one sample, sequenced in a study of regulatory T cells in long-lasting Graves disease. From the multiplex PCR reads, TCRdb called clonotypes with MiXCR, one entry per CDR3 protein. In the table there are hundreds of thousands of distinct CDR3 sequences, around 17% of which are singletons. In addition, the sample was reused for a study of T cells in Graves' hyperthyroidism and ophthalmopathy.

This sample comprised peripheral blood mononuclear cells (PBMCs), obtained at new diagnosis, from a patient treated with antithyroid drugs. Receptors were obtained from a man between 40 and 49 years old with Graves disease. Both conserved end residues are part of each CDR3. Each record gives: D gene, J gene, V gene, clone size, CDR3 DNA, CDR3 protein. The D gene is left open where the match is weak. Not every row has a clone size; where given, it reads once, few, many or a size class.

D gene: TRBD1; J gene: TRBJ2-3; V gene: TRBV12-3/TRBV12-4; clone size: few; CDR3 DNA: TGTGCCAGCAGTCCCTACAGGGGGCGCACAGATACGCAGTATTTT; CDR3 protein: CASSPYRGRTDTQYF
D gene: NA; J gene: TRBJ2-2; V gene: TRBV3-2; clone size: few; CDR3 DNA: TGTGCCAGCAGCCAAGACAGTGGGGGGTCCCAGATGGCCGGGGAGCTGTTTTTT; CDR3 protein: CASSQDSGGSQMAGELFF
D gene: NA; J gene: TRBJ2-7; V gene: TRBV6-9; clone size: many; CDR3 DNA: TGTGCCAGCAGTTACTCCGGCTCCGTCTACGAGCAGTACTTC; CDR3 protein: CASSYSGSVYEQYF
D gene: TRBD2; J gene: TRBJ2-3; V gene: TRBV6-4; clone size: many; CDR3 DNA: TGTGCCAGCAGTGAGCGGGGGGGCACAGATACGCAGTATTTT; CDR3 protein: CASSERGGTDTQYF
D gene: TRBD1; J gene: TRBJ1-5; V gene: TRBV2; clone size: many; CDR3 DNA: TGTGCCAGCAGGGTAGACAGGGCCCAGCCCCAGCATTTT; CDR3 protein: CASRVDRAQPQHF
D gene: NA; J gene: TRBJ1-6; V gene: TRBV7-9; clone size: few; CDR3 DNA: TGTGCCAGCAGCTCGGACCCGCGAGCGGGGATTTCACCCCTCCACTTT; CDR3 protein: CASSSDPRAGISPLHF
D gene: NA; J gene: TRBJ1-5; V gene: TRBV9; clone size: NA; CDR3 DNA: TGTGCCAGCAGCTCGAGTCCGGGACTCGATAGCAATCAGCCCCAGCATTTT; CDR3 protein: CASSSSPGLDSNQPQHF
D gene: NA; J gene: TRBJ2-7; V gene: TRBV3-1; clone size: many; CDR3 DNA: TGTGCCAGCAGCCAAGGAGGCTATTTCAGCACTGACTACGAGCAGTACTTC; CDR3 protein: CASSQGGYFSTDYEQYF
D gene: TRBD1; J gene: TRBJ1-6; V gene: TRBV20-1; clone size: many; CDR3 DNA: TGCAGTGCTTCCCGGGACAGGGCATATTCACCCCTCCACTTT; CDR3 protein: CSASRDRAYSPLHF
D gene: NA; J gene: TRBJ1-4; V gene: TRBV30; clone size: many; CDR3 DNA: TGTGCCTGGAAAACTCGACTTGCAACTAATGAAAAACTGTTTTTT; CDR3 protein: CAWKTRLATNEKLFF
D gene: TRBD2; J gene: TRBJ2-7; V gene: TRBV20-1; clone size: few; CDR3 DNA: TGCAGTGCTAGAGAGGCTAGCGGGTACTACGAGCAGTACTTC; CDR3 protein: CSAREASGYYEQYF
D gene: NA; J gene: TRBJ1-5; V gene: TRBV6-5; clone size: few; CDR3 DNA: TGTGCCAGCAGTTACTCGAACAGCCGCAATCAGCCCCAGCATTTT; CDR3 protein: CASSYSNSRNQPQHF
D gene: NA; J gene: TRBJ1-1; V gene: TRBV28; clone size: many; CDR3 DNA: TGTGCCAGCAGTCTCAGATACACTGAAGCTTTCTTT; CDR3 protein: CASSLRYTEAFF
D gene: NA; J gene: TRBJ2-5; V gene: TRBV2; clone size: many; CDR3 DNA: TGTGCCAGCAAGGTAGAAACGCACCAAGAGACCCAGTACTTC; CDR3 protein: CASKVETHQETQYF
D gene: NA; J gene: TRBJ1-5; V gene: TRBV20-1; clone size: few; CDR3 DNA: TGCAGTGCTAGTCAAGGGAATCAGCCCCAGCATTTT; CDR3 protein: CSASQGNQPQHF
D gene: NA; J gene: TRBJ2-7; V gene: TRBV12-3/TRBV12-4; clone size: many; CDR3 DNA: TGTGCCAGCAGTTTAGCCAGGGGCGGGTACGAGCAGTACTTC; CDR3 protein: CASSLARGGYEQYF
D gene: NA; J gene: TRBJ1-2; V gene: TRBV28; clone size: many; CDR3 DNA: TGTGCCAGCAGTTTATCCCTTGGGGGGGCCCCCTCGAGTGGCTACACCTTC; CDR3 protein: CASSLSLGGAPSSGYTF
D gene: NA; J gene: TRBJ2-7; V gene: TRBV11-2; clone size: NA; CDR3 DNA: TGTGCCAGCAGCTGGGGACAAATCGAGCAGTACTTC; CDR3 protein: CASSWGQIEQYF
D gene: NA; J gene: TRBJ1-5; V gene: TRBV28; clone size: NA; CDR3 DNA: TGTGCCAGCACTATGGTGGGTTGGGATCAGCCCCAGCATTTT; CDR3 protein: CASTMVGWDQPQHF
D gene: NA; J gene: TRBJ2-5; V gene: TRBV7-3; clone size: few; CDR3 DNA: TGTGCCAGCAGCTTAACCGGGAAAGAGACCCAGTACTTC; CDR3 protein: CASSLTGKETQYF
D gene: NA; J gene: TRBJ1-2; V gene: TRBV6-2/TRBV6-3; clone size: many; CDR3 DNA: TGTGCCAGCAGTACGCGGGGCGGTGGCTACACCTTC; CDR3 protein: CASSTRGGGYTF
D gene: TRBD2; J gene: TRBJ2-7; V gene: TRBV4-2; clone size: many; CDR3 DNA: TGTGCCAGCAGCCAAGGTGTCGGACTAGCGGGGGGGCCGCACTTC; CDR3 protein: CASSQGVGLAGGPHF
D gene: NA; J gene: TRBJ2-7; V gene: TRBV10-3; clone size: few; CDR3 DNA: TGTGCCATCAGTGAAGACAGAGACTTCCGCTACGAGCAGTACTTC; CDR3 protein: CAISEDRDFRYEQYF
D gene: NA; J gene: TRBJ1-2; V gene: TRBV20-1; clone size: many; CDR3 DNA: TGCAGTGCTAGAATGTCCCAAACAGGGAAAGGGTACTATGGCTACACCTTC; CDR3 protein: CSARMSQTGKGYYGYTF
D gene: NA; J gene: TRBJ2-7; V gene: TRBV5-6; clone size: few; CDR3 DNA: TGTGCCAGCAGCTTGTTTGTATTGGGCGGGGCCCGCGAGCAGTACTTC; CDR3 protein: CASSLFVLGGAREQYF
D gene: NA; J gene: TRBJ2-2; V gene: TRBV7-9; clone size: NA; CDR3 DNA: TGTGCCCCCGGCCCGGGTACAGGGGAGCTGTTTTTT; CDR3 protein: CAPGPGTGELFF
D gene: TRBD1; J gene: TRBJ1-1; V gene: TRBV18; clone size: many; CDR3 DNA: TGTGCCAGCTCACCCAAGACAGGGTGGGACACTGAAGCTTTCTTT; CDR3 protein: CASSPKTGWDTEAFF
D gene: TRBD2; J gene: TRBJ2-7; V gene: TRBV18; clone size: few; CDR3 DNA: TGTGCCAGCTCACCACGCGGGGGGGCCTCCTACGAGCAGTACTTC; CDR3 protein: CASSPRGGASYEQYF
D gene: NA; J gene: TRBJ2-5; V gene: TRBV3-1; clone size: NA; CDR3 DNA: TGTGCCAGCAGCCAAGTCGAGCGAGAGACCCAGTACTTC; CDR3 protein: CASSQVERETQYF
D gene: NA; J gene: TRBJ2-3; V gene: TRBV7-2; clone size: many; CDR3 DNA: TGTGCCAGCAGCTTGTACAGGGTTGGCACAGATACGAAGTATTTT; CDR3 protein: CASSLYRVGTDTKYF
D gene: TRBD1; J gene: TRBJ2-2; V gene: TRBV2; clone size: many; CDR3 DNA: TGTGCCAGCAAAAGTACAGGGGCGGGCACCGGGGAGCTGTTTTTT; CDR3 protein: CASKSTGAGTGELFF
D gene: NA; J gene: TRBJ2-5; V gene: TRBV20-1; clone size: many; CDR3 DNA: TGCAGTGCCTGGGACCAAGAGACCCAGTACTTC; CDR3 protein: CSAWDQETQYF
D gene: TRBD1; J gene: TRBJ1-6; V gene: TRBV6-1; clone size: NA; CDR3 DNA: TGTGCCAGCAGTATCCTACAGGGGAAGGGTTCACCCCTCCACTTT; CDR3 protein: CASSILQGKGSPLHF
D gene: NA; J gene: TRBJ1-1; V gene: TRBV5-4; clone size: many; CDR3 DNA: TGTGCCAGCAGCCCCCTGGGGGGGGCGCAGAACACTGAAGCTTTCTTT; CDR3 protein: CASSPLGGAQNTEAFF
D gene: NA; J gene: TRBJ2-5; V gene: TRBV30; clone size: many; CDR3 DNA: TGTGCCTGGAGTACCGCCGGGCAGGGGAAGACCCAGTACTTC; CDR3 protein: CAWSTAGQGKTQYF
D gene: NA; J gene: TRBJ2-1; V gene: TRBV6-2/TRBV6-3; clone size: few; CDR3 DNA: TGTGCCAGCAGTGGGGGTCACAATGAGCAGTTCTTC; CDR3 protein: CASSGGHNEQFF
D gene: NA; J gene: TRBJ2-1; V gene: TRBV12-5; clone size: few; CDR3 DNA: TGTGCTAGTGGTTTACGGACATATGAGCAGTTCTTC; CDR3 protein: CASGLRTYEQFF
D gene: NA; J gene: TRBJ1-2; V gene: TRBV12-3/TRBV12-4; clone size: many; CDR3 DNA: TGTGCCAGCAGTTTACAAGTCAGGGGCCCACCTAACTATGGCTACACCTTC; CDR3 protein: CASSLQVRGPPNYGYTF
D gene: NA; J gene: TRBJ2-5; V gene: TRBV7-2; clone size: many; CDR3 DNA: TGTGCCAGCAGCGGGGGCTGGGGGCAGACGGAGACCCAGTACTTC; CDR3 protein: CASSGGWGQTETQYF
D gene: NA; J gene: TRBJ1-2; V gene: TRBV24-1; clone size: few; CDR3 DNA: TGTGCCACCAGTGATCTTTATGGCTACACCTTC; CDR3 protein: CATSDLYGYTF
D gene: TRBD1; J gene: TRBJ1-3; V gene: TRBV3-1; clone size: many; CDR3 DNA: TGTGCCAGCAGGACGACAGGGTCTGGAAACACCATATATTTT; CDR3 protein: CASRTTGSGNTIYF
D gene: NA; J gene: TRBJ2-2; V gene: TRBV5-1; clone size: many; CDR3 DNA: TGCGCCAGCAGCCTAGGAAGCCATCGTGGCACCGGGGAGCTGTTTTTT; CDR3 protein: CASSLGSHRGTGELFF
D gene: TRBD1; J gene: TRBJ2-1; V gene: TRBV19; clone size: few; CDR3 DNA: TGTGCCAGTAGACACACGGGGTCCCCCACAGGGGGCGCCTACAATGAGCAGTTCTTC; CDR3 protein: CASRHTGSPTGGAYNEQFF
D gene: TRBD2; J gene: TRBJ2-5; V gene: TRBV12-3/TRBV12-4; clone size: many; CDR3 DNA: TGTGCCAGCAGGACTAGCGCGGAGTACCAAGAGACCCAGTACTTC; CDR3 protein: CASRTSAEYQETQYF
D gene: NA; J gene: TRBJ2-7; V gene: TRBV28; clone size: many; CDR3 DNA: TGTGCCACCGTCAAGGGGATTTCCTACGAGCAGTACTTC; CDR3 protein: CATVKGISYEQYF
D gene: TRBD1; J gene: TRBJ1-6; V gene: TRBV5-1; clone size: NA; CDR3 DNA: TGCGCCAGCAGGAGGACAGGGAGGGATTCACCCCTCCACTTT; CDR3 protein: CASRRTGRDSPLHF
D gene: TRBD2; J gene: TRBJ2-3; V gene: TRBV5-6; clone size: many; CDR3 DNA: TGTGCCAGCAGCTTGGAGATGACTAGCGGGGCGATACCTACTTACACAGATACGCAGTATTTT; CDR3 protein: CASSLEMTSGAIPTYTDTQYF
D gene: NA; J gene: TRBJ1-4; V gene: TRBV28; clone size: many; CDR3 DNA: TGTGCCAGCAGTTTAACAGCGGCGAATGAAAAACTGTTTTTT; CDR3 protein: CASSLTAANEKLFF
D gene: NA; J gene: TRBJ2-5; V gene: TRBV15; clone size: many; CDR3 DNA: TGTGCCACCAGCTTCGAGGGGGGCTACCAAGAGACCCAGTACTTC; CDR3 protein: CATSFEGGYQETQYF
D gene: NA; J gene: TRBJ1-4; V gene: TRBV28; clone size: many; CDR3 DNA: TGTGCCAGCTCTAAGCCGAATGAAAAACTGTTTTTT; CDR3 protein: CASSKPNEKLFF
D gene: TRBD2; J gene: TRBJ2-1; V gene: TRBV20-1; clone size: many; CDR3 DNA: TGCAGTGCTAGATTGACTAGCGGGACTTGGGGTGAGCAGTTCTTC; CDR3 protein: CSARLTSGTWGEQFF